This TCR beta chain was observed in a study of blood T cell repertoires in COVID-19. Per the study methods: Scientists estimated how many nucleated cells there were by amplifying reference gene primers. Repertoires were generated with immunoSEQ multiplex PCR, while TCRdb's copy carries only in-frame clones and drops some. V, J and clone size are taken as reported in that table, and D and trimming were inferred from the DNA itself. Among under 300,000 clones listed, about nine tenths were seen once. Germline V gene sequence: CDR1 ENHRY, CDR2 SYGVKD. Trimming stripped 10 bases from V and 4 bases from J, with 17 bases between. The length of the CDR3 is 14 residues.

Sequenced sample: peripheral blood. The TCR comes from a woman younger than 45 with active or convalescent COVID-19. V usage is TRBV10-3 and J usage is TRBJ1-5; the D gene is possibly TRBD1 (5 bases). The CDR3, as DNA: TGTGCCACGCGGGACCTTCAAGGGAATCAGCCCCAGCATTTT. Protein sequence: CATRDLQGNQPQHF.